The source of this T cell receptor (beta chain) is a study of neurological immune-mediated disorders. Template-switch 5'RACE cDNA synthesis added a 10-nucleotide unique molecular identifier. Every sequencing run generated over 180 million TCR-beta sequences from 15-18 subjects. Via MiXCR, TCRdb re-called the 5' RACE reads, giving one row per CDR3 protein. The sample consists of over 25,000 distinct CDR3 sequences, 12% of them appearing once. In Maryland, USA, blood bank volunteers were the healthy controls. General study results and limits: Falling below healthy controls, multiple sclerosis showed the least TCR clonal expansion, while HTLV-1-associated myelopathy showed the most.

This clonotype was detected ten times or more. The antigen is undetermined. This sequence was found in a woman aged 60-75 years in good health. Material: PBMCs.

The CDR3 region is CASSLGQQETQYF. In DNA, the CDR3 is TGCGCCAGCAGCTTGGGACAACAAGAGACCCAGTACTTC. V and J are TRBV5-1 and TRBJ2-5, with D uncertain. Germline V gene lookup returns CDR1 SGHRS and CDR2 YFSETQ. This CDR3 is built from 13 residues. V lost 0 bases and J lost 2, with 5 bases in between. Full variable domain (rest looked up from reference TRBV5-1 and TRBJ2-5): KAGVTQTPRYLIKTRGQQVTLSCSPISGHRSVSWYQQTPGQGLQFLFEYFSETQRNKGNFPGRFSGRQFSNSRSEMNVSTLELGDSALYLCASSLGQQETQYFGPGTRLLVL.